What follows are 25 T cell receptor beta chains derived from one specimen sequenced in a study of blood T cell repertoires in COVID-19. Using immunoSEQ multiplex PCR, the repertoire was profiled, and TCRdb retains in-frame clones only, with some absent. In the table there are 250,000 to 350,000 clones, 70% to 90% of which are singletons. The sample was peripheral blood. The receptors shown here come from a woman under 40 with active or convalescent COVID-19.

The rearrangement uses TRBV28 and TRBJ2-7, with TRBD1 identical over 7 bases. In germline, CDR1 is MDHEN, CDR2 SYDVKM. The CDR3 extends over 14 amino acids. J gave up 2 bases and V 6 bases, and 7 bases lay outside the gene matches. In nucleotides, the CDR3 is TGTGCCAGCAGGTCGGGACAGTCTGCCTACGAGCAGTACTTC. It specifies CASRSGQSAYEQYF.

This clone came up once. The J gene is TRBJ2-3, the V gene TRBV5-6; D unresolved. The CDR3 is made up of 14 amino acids. The V end was cut by 5 bases, the J end by 4 bases, with 14 bases between. Germline lookup yields CDR1 SGHDT and CDR2 YYEEEE. The CDR3 region is CASRSSLLSDTQYF. The CDR3 nucleotides are TGTGCCAGCAGATCTTCTTTACTCTCAGATACGCAGTATTTT.

This clone has more than one count but fewer than ten. V gene TRBV10-3 combines with J gene TRBJ1-2; TRBD1 matches 7 bases. Losses at the gene ends were 8 bases for V and 2 bases for J; bases not matched to a gene: 5. CDR1 and CDR2 (germline): ENHRY, SYGVKD. There are 13 residues in the CDR3. CDR3: CAIPGQENYGYTF. Here the CDR3 DNA reads TGTGCCATCCCCGGACAGGAGAACTATGGCTACACCTTC.

The chain has TRBV19 and TRBJ1-4, with D possibly being TRBD1 (6 bases). Trimming shortened V by 3 bases and J by 5 bases, and 13 bases separated the two germline ends. The V gene's germline CDR1 is LNHDA and CDR2 SQIVND (reference sequence). CDR3 size: 15 residues. The chain's CDR3 is CASSITRGGNEKLFF. The CDR3 DNA reads as TGTGCCAGTAGTATCACCAGGGGTGGGAATGAAAAACTGTTTTTT.

The rearrangement joins TRBV9 to TRBJ2-3; the match to TRBD2 covers 11 bases. The CDR3 has 17 amino acids. Per germline, CDR1 SGDLS and CDR2 YYNGEE. The V and J ends lost 3 bases and 6 bases, in that order; junction bases with no gene match: 12. CDR3 DNA sequence: TGTGCCAGCAGCGCGCTAGCGGGGGGTTTCTTAGGGGATACGCAGTATTTT. Translated: CASSALAGGFLGDTQYF. Complete variable domain (other parts from reference TRBV9 and TRBJ2-3): DSGVTQTPKHLITATGQRVTLRCSPRSGDLSVYWYQQSLDQGLQFLIQYYNGEERAKGNILERFSAQQFPDLHSELNLSSLELGDSALYFCASSALAGGFLGDTQYFGPGTRLTVL.

V usage is TRBV29-1 and J usage is TRBJ2-6; D call uncertain. The CDR3 extends over 14 amino acids. Germline lookup yields CDR1 SQVTM and CDR2 ANQGSEA. Deletions cut 4 bases from V and 3 bases from J, with 10 bases between. The DNA for the CDR3 is TGCAGCGTTGGGTGGCCCGATGGGGCCAACGTCCTGACTTTC. The encoded protein is CSVGWPDGANVLTF.

This chain links TRBV1 with TRBJ1-1; the listed D gene, TRBD1, was not tested against the DNA. TRBV1 is a known pseudogene. The CDR3 loop spans 14 amino acids. The CDR3 protein is CTSSQVSSGTEAFF. CDR3 in DNA: TGCACCAGCAGCCAAGTTTCTTCAGGCACTGAAGCTTTCTTT.

This chain uses TRBV6-2 or TRBV6-3 with TRBJ1-5; 9 positions match TRBD1. The CDR3 contains 16 residues. Germline CDR1 reads MNHEY; CDR2 reads SVGEGT. Trimming took 4 bases from V and 0 from J; bases not matched to a gene: 4. CDR3 sequence reads: CASSWTGALSNQPQHF. DNA for the CDR3: TGTGCCAGCAGTTGGACAGGGGCCCTTAGCAATCAGCCCCAGCATTTT.

The chain combines TRBV2 with TRBJ1-1; 9 nucleotides line up with TRBD1. V gave up 6 bases and J gave up 5 bases; unmatched junction bases: 10. The CDR3 extends over 15 amino acids. The germline CDR1 and CDR2 sequences are SNHLY and FYNNEI. In nucleotides, the CDR3 is TGTGCCAGCAGACCCAACACAGGGGGCCGTACTGAAGCTTTCTTT. Translation gives CASRPNTGGRTEAFF.

This chain joins TRBV18 and TRBJ1-1, with D hard to call. The ends were cut back, 3 bases at V and 7 bases at J, with 12 bases in the middle. This CDR3 is 13 amino acids long. From germline, CDR1 is KGHSH and CDR2 LQKENI. CDR3 region: CASSPRNGGEAFF. The DNA for the CDR3 is TGTGCCAGCTCACCTCGGAATGGCGGTGAAGCTTTCTTT.

The J gene is TRBJ1-6, the V gene TRBV7-6, with 7 bases fitting TRBD1. The CDR3 has 17 residues. Germline CDR1 and CDR2: SGHVS and FNYEAQ. The V and J ends lost 5 bases and 9 bases, in that order; junction bases with no gene match: 16. The CDR3 loop reads CASSPSDRSSWGSPLHF. CDR3 DNA: TGTGCCAGCAGCCCATCGGACAGGAGCTCATGGGGTTCACCCCTCCACTTT.

This CDR3 reads CASSSYRDTRTRSGNTIYF. The CDR3 DNA reads as TGTGCCAGCAGCTCGTACCGGGACACCCGAACCCGCTCTGGAAACACCATATATTTT. V gene TRBV7-9 combines with J gene TRBJ1-3, with D maybe TRBD1 (6 bases). This CDR3 has 19 residues. Germline loops: CDR1 SEHNR, CDR2 FQNEAQ (reference sequence). The germline V and J ends were trimmed by 4 bases and 0 bases, with 22 bases remaining between them.

The chain couples TRBV15 to TRBJ2-7, with 9 bases matching TRBD1. Germline loops: CDR1 LNHNV, CDR2 YYDKDF (reference sequence). J was trimmed by 6 bases and V by 0 bases; bases with no gene match: 6. The CDR3 sequence is 15 residues long. CDR3 coding DNA: TGTGCCACCAGCAGAGAGGGGGACAGGGTGGGCGAGCAGTACTTC. Its translation: CATSREGDRVGEQYF. Full variable domain (remainder filled in from reference TRBV15 and TRBJ2-7): DAMVIQNPRYQVTQFGKPVTLSCSQTLNHNVMYWYQQKSSQAPKLLFHYYDKDFNNEADTPDNFQSRRPNTSFCFLDIRSPGLGDTAMYLCATSREGDRVGEQYFGPGTRLTVT.

CDR3 loop: CASSFQGGHTEAFF. The CDR3 coding sequence is TGTGCCAGCAGTTTTCAGGGAGGGCACACTGAAGCTTTCTTT. This sequence joins TRBV27 and TRBJ1-1; D possibly corresponds to TRBD1 (5 bases). The CDR3 contains 14 residues. The V and J ends lost 3 bases and 3 bases respectively, with 11 bases between them. Germline CDR1 is MNHEY and CDR2 is SMNVEV (reference sequence).

The chain is built from TRBV3-1 (or the pseudogene TRBV3-2) and TRBJ1-5, with 8 nucleotides matching TRBD1. This CDR3 is built from 16 residues. Germline V gene data show CDR1 as LGHDT and CDR2 as YNNKEL (reference sequence). The trim removed 1 base at V and 0 bases at J, leaving 2 bases unmatched. The CDR3 reads CASSQGTGISNQPQHF. The CDR3 DNA sequence: TGTGCCAGCAGCCAAGGGACAGGGATTAGCAATCAGCCCCAGCATTTT.

In this sample, this clone turned up once. The V call is TRBV30, the J call TRBJ1-1; no reliable D call. Germline lookup yields CDR1 GTSNPN and CDR2 SVGIG (reference sequence). CDR3 size: 14 residues. V lost 1 base and J lost 1, with 10 bases in between. This CDR3 is CAWSAQFGNTEAFF. The CDR3 DNA sequence: TGTGCCTGGAGTGCCCAATTCGGGAACACTGAAGCTTTCTTT.

The chain links TRBV18 to TRBJ1-5; D gene unclear. The germline gives CDR1 KGHSH, CDR2 LQKENI. V was trimmed by 2 bases and J by 6 bases, leaving 11 bases between them. This CDR3 region has 14 residues. The CDR3 protein is CASSPSGKGQPQHF. The CDR3 region has the DNA TGTGCCAGCTCACCATCGGGGAAAGGTCAGCCCCAGCATTTT.

This chain connects TRBV23-1 to TRBJ1-1; a possible D gene is TRBD1 (6 bases). TRBV23-1 is recorded as an ORF, its role being uncertain. V lost 2 bases to trimming and J lost 0 bases, with 22 bases between them. This CDR3 is built from 19 residues. The CDR3 region is CASSQRFRVWGRMNTEAFF. Written as DNA, the CDR3 is TGCGCCAGCAGTCAACGGTTCAGGGTGTGGGGGCGCATGAACACTGAAGCTTTCTTT.

The V call is TRBV6-6, the J call TRBJ2-2, with 8 bases fitting TRBD1. V shed 6 bases and J 5 bases; nucleotides not matched to a gene: 8. Germline V gene lookup returns CDR1 MNHNY and CDR2 SVGAGI (reference sequence). The CDR3 contains 15 residues. The CDR3 reads CASRTGVGRTGELFF. The CDR3 DNA is TGTGCCAGCAGGACAGGGGTTGGGAGGACCGGGGAGCTGTTTTTT.

V and J are TRBV11-2 and TRBJ2-3; D is ambiguous. V lost 1 base and J 0 bases, leaving 8 bases between the germline ends. The germline V gene encodes CDR1 SGHAT and CDR2 FQNNGV. This CDR3 has 15 residues. CDR3 nucleotide sequence: TGTGCCAGCAGCTTAGCGGGTTCTAGCACAGATACGCAGTATTTT. Amino acids: CASSLAGSSTDTQYF.

In DNA, the CDR3 is TGTGCCATCAGTGAGTCGTCGGGGAATGACTACACCTTC. Encoded protein: CAISESSGNDYTF. This chain links TRBV10-3 with TRBJ1-2; no firm D call. V lost 0 bases, J lost 10 bases, and 12 bases lay in between. The germline CDR1 and CDR2 sequences are ENHRY and SYGVKD. The CDR3 loop spans 13 amino acids.

The chain joins TRBV10-3 to TRBJ1-2; 8 nucleotides align to TRBD1. Germline V gene sequence: CDR1 ENHRY, CDR2 SYGVKD. The V and J ends lost 2 bases and 8 bases, in that order; junction bases with no gene match: 4. The CDR3 covers 13 residues. The CDR3 here is CAISETQGAGYTF. As DNA, the CDR3 is TGTGCCATCAGTGAGACCCAGGGGGCAGGCTACACCTTC.

The chain carries TRBV11-2 and TRBJ2-7; possibly TRBD1 for D (5 bases). CDR1 is SGHAT, CDR2 FQNNGV, per germline. The V end lost 3 bases, the J end lost 3 bases, and 9 bases lay between the germline ends. The CDR3 is made up of 13 amino acids. For the CDR3, the DNA is TGTGCCAGCAGCTTTGTGGGGCTCTACGAGCAGTACTTC. This codes for CASSFVGLYEQYF. The full variable domain, completed using reference TRBV11-2 and TRBJ2-7, is EAGVAQSPRYKIIEKRQSVAFWCNPISGHATLYWYQQILGQGPKLLIQFQNNGVVDDSQLPKDRFSAERLKGVDSTLKIQPAKLEDSAVYLCASSFVGLYEQYFGPGTRLTVT.

This chain links TRBV7-9 with TRBJ1-3, with D unclear. The CDR3 is made up of 15 amino acids. With 1 base removed from V and 4 bases from J, the gap between germline ends came to 11 bases. The germline gives CDR1 SEHNR, CDR2 FQNEAQ (reference sequence). The CDR3 DNA reads as TGTGCCAGCAGCTTAGTCGAGGGATTCGGAAACACCATATATTTT. This sequence encodes CASSLVEGFGNTIYF.

This clone was observed a handful of times. This sequence joins TRBV30 and TRBJ1-1; tentatively, D is TRBD1 (5 bases). This CDR3 comprises 14 residues. Germline V gene data show CDR1 as GTSNPN and CDR2 as SVGIG (reference sequence). The V and J ends lost 4 bases and 1 base respectively, with 13 bases between them. Here the CDR3 reads CAWNRVTGNTEAFF. The DNA for the CDR3 is TGTGCCTGGAACCGCGTAACAGGGAACACTGAAGCTTTCTTT.